One and the same sample provided the 3 T cell receptor beta chains below, sequenced in a study of cytomegalovirus exposure and HLA in healthy donors. A multiplex PCR was run with 60 Vbeta primers and 13 Jbeta primers. The protocol was immunoSEQ multiplex PCR, while the TCRdb copy is restricted to in-frame clones and leaves out a portion. The table includes 110,000 to 150,000 clones, 78% detected once. The sample comprised PBMCs. The receptor source for this set is a male donor in good health and CMV-seronegative.

This chain uses TRBV18 with TRBJ2-3; TRBD2 aligns across 7 bases. Germline trimming cut 3 bases from V and 0 bases from J; bases unmatched to any gene: 6. The CDR3 covers 16 residues. The germline gives CDR1 KGHSH, CDR2 LQKENI. CDR3 sequence (DNA): TGTGCCAGCTCACCCTTATCAGCGGGGAGCACAGATACGCAGTATTTT. It encodes CASSPLSAGSTDTQYF.

The chain uses TRBV18 and TRBJ1-2, with 12 bases fitting TRBD1. CDR1 KGHSH and CDR2 LQKENI come from the germline V gene. CDR3 length: 16 residues. The ends lost 4 bases at V and 2 bases at J; junction bases unmatched: 5. The CDR3 DNA sequence: TGTGCCAGCTCACTAGCCGGGACAGGGGGCAACTATGGCTACACCTTC. As protein: CASSLAGTGGNYGYTF. Full variable domain (remainder filled in from reference TRBV18 and TRBJ1-2): NAGVMQNPRHLVRRRGQEARLRCSPMKGHSHVYWYRQLPEEGLKFMVYLQKENIIDESGMPKERFSAEFPKEGPSILRIQQVVRGDSAAYFCASSLAGTGGNYGYTFGSGTRLTVV.

The V and J genes are TRBV7-6 and TRBJ2-3; D gene unclear. Germline CDR1 SGHVS, CDR2 FNYEAQ. The V gene lost 5 bases and the J gene lost 3 bases, with 15 bases spanning the gap. The CDR3 totals 15 residues. The CDR3 nucleotides are TGTGCCAGCAGCCAAACAGACCTACTGACAGATACGCAGTATTTT. This codes for CASSQTDLLTDTQYF. Complete variable domain (other parts from reference TRBV7-6 and TRBJ2-3): GAGVSQSPRYKVTKRGQDVALRCDPISGHVSLYWYRQALGQGPEFLTYFNYEAQQDKSGLPNDRFSAERPEGSISTLTIQRTEQRDSAMYRCASSQTDLLTDTQYFGPGTRLTVL.